The 29 T cell receptor beta chains below all came from one sample that was sequenced in a study of shared clonotypes between healthy human individuals (TCRdb year 2020). The library was built by means of the immunoSEQ multiplex PCR assay. TCRdb carries this immuneACCESS record with in-frame sequences only. Its versions omit some clonotypes, under half of them owing to an unresolved V gene in the studies checked, with the rest unexplained. The sample includes about 2.1 million clones, with around 93% observed a single time. The leading ten clones occupy around 1.7% of the sample. CD8 naive samples were CD45RO-negative cells positively selected for CCR7, giving a CD45RA+CCR7+ population that excluded TemRA cells. The sequenced material came from naive CD8+ T cells from PBMCs. The cell subset or site tag for this specimen amounts to: CD45RA+CCR7+. Receptor source: a man in his late teens or twenties in good health. Some clones in this sample may be carry-over from other donors' samples.

The V gene is TRBV5-6, the J gene TRBJ2-5; maybe TRBD2 (5 bases). V was clipped by 2 bases and J by 4 bases, with 15 bases between them. The germline V gene has CDR1 SGHDT and CDR2 YYEEEE. The CDR3 contains 15 residues. Here the CDR3 DNA reads TGTGCCAGCAGCTTCCCGGGAACGGCGGGAGAGACCCAGTACTTC. It is translated as CASSFPGTAGETQYF.

The chain recombines TRBV10-1 with TRBJ1-3; possibly TRBD1 for D (5 bases). This CDR3 has 16 residues. Germline loops: CDR1 WNHNN, CDR2 SYGVQD (reference sequence). Trimming removed 4 bases at V and 4 bases at J, with 17 bases between. In DNA form, the CDR3 reads TGCGCCAGCAGTGGGGCCAGGGTAAGGTCGGGAAACACCATATATTTT. It is translated as CASSGARVRSGNTIYF.

This rearrangement joins TRBV27 to TRBJ1-1; 10 bases line up with TRBD1. Trimming cost V 7 bases and J 0 bases; bases outside gene matches: 14. CDR3 size: 18 residues. Germline loops: CDR1 MNHEY, CDR2 SMNVEV (reference sequence). The CDR3 loop reads CASNPSLRQGAVNTEAFF. The CDR3 nucleotides read TGTGCCAGCAACCCGAGTCTGAGACAGGGGGCAGTGAACACTGAAGCTTTCTTT.

The V gene is TRBV4-1, the J gene TRBJ2-7, with 7 bases aligning to TRBD1. The germline V gene encodes CDR1 MGHRA and CDR2 YSYEKL. The CDR3 is made up of 14 amino acids. The trim removed 4 bases at V and 7 bases at J, leaving 10 bases unmatched. CDR3 nucleotide sequence: TGCGCCAGCAGCCCCTGGGGCGGCAGGGGGGAGCAGTACTTC. Translation: CASSPWGGRGEQYF.

A note on this clone: Other DNA sequences in this sample translate to the same CDR3. The chain is built from TRBV4-2 and TRBJ2-1; D is undetermined. Germline V CDR1 and CDR2: LGHNA, YNFKEQ. This CDR3 spans 13 amino acids. The V gene lost 1 base and the J gene lost 5 bases, with 6 bases spanning the gap. CDR3 coding DNA: TGTGCCAGCAGCCAAGTTCGGGACAATGAGCAGTTCTTC. Translated, it gives CASSQVRDNEQFF.

The rearrangement joins TRBV7-9 to TRBJ2-1; 15 nucleotides align to TRBD2. The junction had 5 bases not matched to a gene; V was cut back by 6 bases and J by 8 bases. The CDR3 totals 15 residues. Germline-derived CDR1 and CDR2 are SEHNR and FQNEAQ (reference sequence). CDR3 coding DNA: TGTGCCAGCAGGACCGGACTAGCGGGAGGGTATGAGCAGTTCTTC. Protein: CASRTGLAGGYEQFF.

The V gene is TRBV5-6, the J gene TRBJ2-1; 9 nucleotides align to TRBD2. The length of the CDR3 is 14 residues. V was pared by 7 bases and J by 0 bases, with 2 bases of the junction left unmatched. CDR1 and CDR2 from the germline V gene are SGHDT and YYEEEE. CDR3 DNA: TGTGCCAGCTCTAGCGGGAACTCCTACAATGAGCAGTTCTTC. This encodes CASSSGNSYNEQFF.

V is TRBV27 and J is TRBJ1-2; TRBD1 matches 9 bases. Germline V gives CDR1 MNHEY, CDR2 SMNVEV (reference sequence). Losses at the gene ends were 4 bases for V and 3 bases for J; bases not matched to a gene: 0. This CDR3 is built from 13 residues. CDR3 sequence reads: CASSWTGDYGYTF. DNA of the CDR3: TGTGCCAGCAGTTGGACAGGGGACTATGGCTACACCTTC.

The gene calls are TRBV7-2 and TRBJ1-5; D possibly corresponds to TRBD1 (5 bases). This CDR3 comprises 17 residues. V lost 3 bases, J lost 0 bases, and 15 bases lay in between. Germline lookup yields CDR1 SGHTA and CDR2 FQGNSA. The DNA for the CDR3 is TGTGCCAGCAGCTTGACTTCCGGGGCTTATAGCAATCAGCCCCAGCATTTT. This translates into CASSLTSGAYSNQPQHF.

This rearrangement joins TRBV11-2 to TRBJ1-1; D is uncertain. CDR1 and CDR2 (germline): SGHAT, FQNNGV. V lost 1 base and J lost 2, with 8 bases in between. CDR3 size: 14 residues. The CDR3 is CASSLGILNTEAFF. Here the CDR3 DNA reads TGTGCCAGCAGCTTAGGCATTCTAAACACTGAAGCTTTCTTT.

This chain joins TRBV11-2 and TRBJ1-2; 10 nucleotides agree with TRBD1. CDR1 is SGHAT and CDR2 is FQNNGV in the germline V gene. The CDR3 has 15 amino acids. V was clipped by 5 bases and J by 3 bases; unmatched bases: 6. The CDR3 bases are TGTGCCAGCAGCGCCTCGGGACAGGGGTACTATGGCTACACCTTC. Translation: CASSASGQGYYGYTF.

The rearrangement uses TRBV5-4 and TRBJ1-2, with 12 bases matching TRBD1. Germline CDR1 is SGHNT and CDR2 is YYREEE (reference sequence). Unmatched junction bases numbered 7, after V lost 3 bases and J lost 4 bases. This CDR3 is 16 amino acids long. The CDR3 loop reads CASSSGQGAAIYGYTF. The CDR3 DNA reads as TGTGCCAGCAGCTCGGGACAGGGGGCGGCGATCTATGGCTACACCTTC.

The V and J genes are TRBV7-9 and TRBJ2-1; the D call may be TRBD1 or TRBD2 (7 bases each). Looked up from germline, CDR1 is SEHNR and CDR2 is FQNEAQ (reference sequence). Trimming stripped 4 bases from V and 6 bases from J, with 25 bases between. This CDR3 region has 18 residues. The CDR3: CASSWIDRGDQGGNEQFF. Written as DNA, the CDR3 is TGTGCCAGCAGCTGGATCGACCGGGGGGACCAGGGGGGCAATGAGCAGTTCTTC.

The rearrangement joins TRBV5-4 to TRBJ2-5; TRBD1 or TRBD2 may be the D gene (5 bases each). The germline V and J ends were trimmed by 1 base and 0 bases, with 19 bases remaining between them. The CDR3 is made up of 18 amino acids. CDR1 is SGHNT, CDR2 YYREEE, per germline (reference sequence). The CDR3 here is CASSLTGLSARHQETQYF. The CDR3 DNA sequence: TGTGCCAGCAGCTTGACGGGGCTGAGCGCCAGGCACCAAGAGACCCAGTACTTC.

In regard to this clone: Different DNA sequences within this sample yield the same CDR3. The chain recombines TRBV10-1 with TRBJ2-1; no definite D call. The CDR3 extends over 11 amino acids. Germline-derived CDR1 and CDR2 are WNHNN and SYGVQD (reference sequence). V lost 3 bases and J 6 bases, leaving 3 bases between the germline ends. The CDR3 loop is CASSEGNEQFF. In DNA, the CDR3 is TGCGCCAGCAGTGAAGGCAATGAGCAGTTCTTC.

The chain employs TRBV28 and TRBJ2-7; perhaps TRBD1 as D (6 bases). Germline lookup yields CDR1 MDHEN and CDR2 SYDVKM. The CDR3 runs 11 residues. Between the trimmed V and J ends, which lost 10 bases and 6 bases, there was a span of 13 bases. CDR3 coding DNA: TGTGCCATCTCCTTGGGGGCCGAGCAGTACTTC. Its protein product is CAISLGAEQYF.

This clone was observed a few times. This rearrangement joins TRBV4-3 to TRBJ2-7; 10 bases match TRBD2. V lost 0 bases and J lost 3; bases outside the gene matches: 5. Germline CDR1 is LGHNA and CDR2 is YSLEER. The CDR3 runs 16 residues. CDR3 bases: TGCGCCAGCAGCCAAGAAAGGGGACTAGCGTACTACGAGCAGTACTTC. This gives the protein CASSQERGLAYYEQYF.

The rearrangement links TRBV9 to TRBJ2-2; 11 bases agree with TRBD1. V lost 0 bases, J lost 3 bases, and 7 bases stayed unmatched. Germline-derived CDR1 and CDR2 are SGDLS and YYNGEE. This CDR3 has 18 residues. This CDR3 is CASSVARDRGAYTGELFF. In nucleotides, the CDR3 is TGTGCCAGCAGCGTAGCTAGGGACAGGGGGGCTTACACCGGGGAGCTGTTTTTT.

V gene TRBV27 combines with J gene TRBJ2-1; D is perhaps TRBD1 (5 bases). Trimming left V 7 bases short and J 0 bases short, with 10 bases between. Germline values: CDR1 MNHEY, CDR2 SMNVEV (reference sequence). This CDR3 comprises 14 residues. CDR3 loop: CASTGIHSYNEQFF. In nucleotides, the CDR3 is TGTGCCAGCACAGGGATTCACTCCTACAATGAGCAGTTCTTC.

Details on this clone: The same CDR3 can be traced to other DNA sequences in this sample. The V call is TRBV9, the J call TRBJ2-1, with a possible D match to TRBD2 (6 bases). There are 15 residues in the CDR3. Germline CDR1 and CDR2: SGDLS and YYNGEE. Trimming removed 0 bases at V and 1 base at J, with 8 bases between. CDR3 sequence (DNA): TGTGCCAGCAGCGTAGCGGGAGTGTCCTACAATGAGCAGTTCTTC. Its protein is CASSVAGVSYNEQFF.

The rearrangement joins TRBV9 to TRBJ2-1; the match to TRBD1 covers 10 bases. The CDR3 covers 17 residues. The V gene's germline CDR1 is SGDLS and CDR2 YYNGEE. V was clipped by 4 bases and J by 7 bases; unmatched bases: 14. The CDR3: CASSLYAGQGIRNEQFF. CDR3 coding DNA: TGTGCCAGCAGCCTTTATGCGGGACAGGGGATTAGAAATGAGCAGTTCTTC.

The genes are TRBV14 and TRBJ2-1, with 8 nucleotides matching TRBD2. CDR3 length: 13 residues. From germline, CDR1 is SGHDN and CDR2 FVKESK. The ends lost 7 bases at V and 9 bases at J; junction bases unmatched: 8. The CDR3 DNA reads TGTGCCAGCAAGGGGCCTAGCGGGTCTGAGCAGTTCTTC. It encodes CASKGPSGSEQFF.

This sequence joins TRBV5-5 and TRBJ2-5, with 11 bases matching TRBD2. Trimming removed 3 bases from V and 2 bases from J; junction bases left unmatched: 15. Germline values: CDR1 SGHKS, CDR2 YYEKEE (reference sequence). The CDR3 covers 19 residues. The CDR3 bases are TGTGCCAGCAGCTCCGAGGCACTAGCGGGAGAGGTGTGGCAAGAGACCCAGTACTTC. It is translated as CASSSEALAGEVWQETQYF.

The chain uses TRBV6-6 and TRBJ1-2; unclear D gene. V was shortened by 2 bases and J by 2 bases, with 9 bases between the two germline ends. The CDR3 spans 14 residues. CDR1 MNHNY and CDR2 SVGAGI come from the germline V gene (reference sequence). In nucleotides, the CDR3 is TGTGCCAGCAGTTACGAAATAGGGAACTATGGCTACACCTTC. Translated: CASSYEIGNYGYTF.

The CDR3 reads CASIGDRLLWTF. CDR3 nucleotide sequence: TGTGCCAGTATCGGGGACAGACTATTATGGACCTTC. The V call is TRBV19, the J call TRBJ1-2, with 7 bases fitting TRBD1. After removal of 7 bases from V and 14 bases from J, the junction contained 13 bases not matched to a gene. The germline gives CDR1 LNHDA, CDR2 SQIVND (reference sequence). The CDR3 extends over 12 amino acids. Drawing the rest from reference TRBV19 and TRBJ1-2, the complete variable domain is DGGITQSPKYLFRKEGQNVTLSCEQNLNHDAMYWYRQDPGQGLRLIYYSQIVNDFQKGDIAEGYSVSREKKESFPLTVTSAQKNPTAFYLCASIGDRLLWTFGSGTRLTVV.

The chain employs TRBV7-8 and TRBJ2-7; TRBD2 agrees at 11 bases. V trimming: 1 base; J trimming: 6 bases; junction bases outside the gene matches: 8. Germline V gene data show CDR1 as SGHVS and CDR2 as FQNEAQ. The length of the CDR3 is 16 residues. Here the CDR3 reads CASSLGRLAGSREQYF. The CDR3 DNA sequence: TGTGCCAGCAGCTTAGGCCGACTAGCGGGAAGCCGCGAGCAGTACTTC.

V gene TRBV28 combines with J gene TRBJ1-5; the match to TRBD1 covers 7 bases. This CDR3 contains 11 residues. The ends lost 6 bases at V and 11 bases at J; junction bases unmatched: 4. Germline loops: CDR1 MDHEN, CDR2 SYDVKM. In nucleotides, the CDR3 is TGTGCCAGCAGCTTTGACAGGGCCCAGCATTTT. It codes for CASSFDRAQHF.

The CDR3: CASRPYSTARSSYEQYF. The CDR3 nucleotides are TGTGCCAGCAGGCCATACTCTACGGCTCGAAGCTCCTACGAGCAGTACTTC. V gene TRBV27 combines with J gene TRBJ2-7; unclear D gene. Between the trimmed V and J ends, which lost 6 bases and 0 bases, there was a span of 21 bases. This CDR3 has 17 residues. From germline, CDR1 is MNHEY and CDR2 SMNVEV (reference sequence).

The chain recombines TRBV7-2 with TRBJ1-5; TRBD1 matches 7 bases. Germline-derived CDR1 and CDR2 are SGHTA and FQGNSA. This CDR3 spans 16 amino acids. Germline trimming cut 5 bases from V and 5 bases from J; bases unmatched to any gene: 12. The CDR3 coding sequence is TGTGCCAGCAGCCAAGCGACGACAGGGTCTTATCAGCCCCAGCATTTT. Amino acid sequence: CASSQATTGSYQPQHF.